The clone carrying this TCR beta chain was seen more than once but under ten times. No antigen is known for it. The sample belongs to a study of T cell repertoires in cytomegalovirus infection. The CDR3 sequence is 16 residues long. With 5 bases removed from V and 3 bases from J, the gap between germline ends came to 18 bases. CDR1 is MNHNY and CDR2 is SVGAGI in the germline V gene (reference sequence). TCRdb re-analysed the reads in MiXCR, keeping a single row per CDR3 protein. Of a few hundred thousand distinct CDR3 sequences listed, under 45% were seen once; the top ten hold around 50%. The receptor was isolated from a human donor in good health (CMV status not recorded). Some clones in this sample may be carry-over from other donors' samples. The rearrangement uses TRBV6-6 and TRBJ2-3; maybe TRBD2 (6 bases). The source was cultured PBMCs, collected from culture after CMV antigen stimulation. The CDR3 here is CASSPLALPLTDTQYF. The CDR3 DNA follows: TGTGCCAGCAGTCCTCTAGCGCTCCCTTTGACAGATACGCAGTATTTT.